Listed below are T cell receptor beta chains from one sample, sequenced in a study of monozygotic twins with inflammatory bowel disease. From its re-call of the 5' RACE reads, TCRdb lists each CDR3 protein once, without DNA. The sample includes about 380,000 distinct CDR3 sequences. The specimen sequenced was blood. These receptors came from a human donor with ulcerative colitis or Crohn's disease, or a healthy co-twin of an affected twin (not recorded which). The CDR3 runs from the conserved cysteine through the conserved F or W.

>TRBJ2-7|TRBV10-3
CAISERGTGGSHEQYF
>TRBJ2-7|TRBV7-9
CASSPSRGRDYEQYF
>TRBJ2-7|TRBV2
CASSVSGALGEQYF
>TRBJ2-7|TRBV7-2
CASRERDLAPYEQYF
>TRBJ2-5|TRBV20-1
CSARGGAETQYF
>TRBJ2-1|TRBV5-1
CASSLVRTSYNEQFF
>TRBJ2-1|TRBV9
CASSVEWGEYNEQFF
>TRBJ2-5|TRBV24-1
CATSDPGTGAETQYF
>TRBJ2-3|TRBV29-1
CSGRSRGESDTQYF
>TRBJ2-2|TRBV3-1
CASTPSDRPGELFF
>TRBJ1-1|TRBV29-1
CSVARQGDFVFF
>TRBJ2-6|TRBV7-2
CASRKMGAGANVLTF
>TRBJ1-3|TRBV25-1
CASGSGRRNTIYF
>TRBJ2-5|TRBV3-1
CAISRLAGGPVETQYF
>TRBJ1-2|TRBV21-1
CASSKVHSTGLYGYTF
>TRBJ1-2|TRBV20-1
CSARQRPGLSYGYTF
>TRBJ2-7|TRBV20-1
CSASDRGGYEQYF
>TRBJ2-7|TRBV12-3/TRBV12-4
CASSLATGGINEQYF
>TRBJ2-7|TRBV7-9
CASSPLPGTQVYEQYF
>TRBJ1-2|TRBV12-3/TRBV12-4
CASSLSGSGYTF
>TRBJ2-7|TRBV5-6
CASSLEGVWYEQYF
>TRBJ2-6|TRBV6-5
CASSYYPGPRANVLTF
>TRBJ2-3|TRBV27
CASSLVQAPDTQYF
>TRBJ1-3|TRBV20-1
CSATEQGRDSGNTIYF
>TRBJ2-7|TRBV5-1
CASSWGQGAYEQYF
>TRBJ1-5|TRBV6-5
CASSSSTGVKEPQHF
>TRBJ1-1|TRBV7-2
CASSPNRNTEAFF
>TRBJ2-1|TRBV6-2/TRBV6-3
CASSPDRGQEQFF